One T cell receptor (beta chain) is described in this entry. Only in-frame clones appear in the TCRdb table, and some are missing; sequencing was by immunoSEQ multiplex PCR. The data show 75,000 to 100,000 clones, 92% seen once. Germline V gene data show CDR1 as LGHNT and CDR2 as FRNRAP. This CDR3 spans 13 amino acids. Trimming took off 3 bases at V and 6 bases at J, with 12 bases between the two ends. The record originates from a study of control samples from healthy donors and cancer patients. Sequencing was performed on blood. The rearrangement links TRBV12-5 to TRBJ2-7; D gene ambiguous. This sequence was found in a human donor in good health. The donor label of this sample is uncertain. The CDR3 DNA sequence: TGTGCTAGTGGTTTACGGACCTTATCCGAGCAGTACGTC. Protein: CASGLRTLSEQYV.